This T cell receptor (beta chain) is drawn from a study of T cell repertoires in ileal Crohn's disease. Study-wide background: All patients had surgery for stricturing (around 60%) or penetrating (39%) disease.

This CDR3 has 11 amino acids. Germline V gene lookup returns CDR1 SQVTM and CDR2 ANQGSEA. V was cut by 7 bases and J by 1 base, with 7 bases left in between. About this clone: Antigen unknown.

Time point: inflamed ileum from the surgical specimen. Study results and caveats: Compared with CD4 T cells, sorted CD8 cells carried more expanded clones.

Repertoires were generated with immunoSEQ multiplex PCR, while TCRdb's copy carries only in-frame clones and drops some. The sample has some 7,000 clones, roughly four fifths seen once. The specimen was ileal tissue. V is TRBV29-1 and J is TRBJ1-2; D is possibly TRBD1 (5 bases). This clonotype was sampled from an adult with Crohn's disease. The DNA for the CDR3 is TGCAGCGGAGACAGTAACTATGGCTACACCTTC. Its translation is CSGDSNYGYTF.